This T cell receptor beta chain was retrieved from a study of blood T cell repertoires in COVID-19 (TCRdb year 2020). About the investigation overall: Samples from collaborators originated in the United States, Italy and Spain and spanned both the acute and convalescent phases of COVID-19. The material from the prospective study consisted of cDNA or gDNA derived from T cells, B-cell-depleted T cells, or PBMCs. Deeply sampled blood TCRbeta repertoires from subjects exposed to, actively infected with, or recovered from COVID-19 were included in the dataset. The repertoires were released in a freely available public database intended as a resource for research on the immune response to SARS-CoV-2. Samples came from the ongoing ImmuneRACE study (first 160 participants) plus 1,254 subjects from 6 global collaborators. A de-identified subject ID, COVID-19 status, age in years and sex were almost always included in the sample metadata. Where HLA class I and class II types were available, the types were taken from metadata supplied by the sample provider, not from assay-based typing. Overall results and qualifications from the work: Clinical and demographic metadata were provided uncurated, with the amount varying by source and participant.

TCRbeta CDR3 regions were amplified from genomic DNA by means of the immunoSEQ Assay, a bias-controlled multiplex PCR. The authors' analysis ran thus. Within the assay, amplification of reference gene primers was used to estimate how many nucleated cells each sample contained. To quantify the absolute abundance of each unique TCRbeta CDR3 rearrangement, sequence reads were collapsed and filtered. Productive Simpson clonality was computed per sample as the square root of Simpson's diversity index over productive rearrangements. The clones in this table, taken by TCRdb from immuneACCESS, are in-frame only. Not every clone is retained; where verified, under half of the shortfall comes from an unresolved V gene, and the cause of the rest is unknown. The V and J calls and clone size were taken over from that table, and D and trimming were inferred from the DNA. The sample table records fewer than 95,000 clones; approximately 80% of these occur just once. The top ten clonotypes cover over 10% of the sample.

In the case of this clone: The antigen it binds to is not known. One base away there is no much larger clone; base qualities are not given.

For CDR1 and CDR2, the germline V gene (reference sequence) lists LGHDT and YNNKEL. The CDR3 has 17 amino acids, counting the end cysteine and phenylalanine. CDR3 DNA only is kept here, 51 bases in frame from base 1. The germline V end is reduced by 3 bases and the J end by 2 bases; junction bases left unmatched: 11. The collaborating institutions used their own protocols to collect whole blood in K2EDTA tubes. For TCRbeta analysis, collaborator samples were shipped as frozen whole blood, as isolated PBMCs, or as DNA extracted from either sample type. The sample was peripheral blood. The sequence is built from TRBV3-1 (or the pseudogene TRBV3-2) and TRBJ1-2, and TRBD1 aligns with 8 junction nucleotides. This sequence originates from a human donor in a cohort sampled during active COVID-19. The base sequence is TGTGCCAGCAGCCAGTACCCATCGACAGGGGCCAACTATGGCTACACCTTC. It translates to CASSQYPSTGANYGYTF.